This T cell receptor beta chain was captured in a study of T cell responses to AZD1222 COVID-19 vaccine. On this clone: The antigen is undetermined.

Trimming took 6 bases from V and 4 from J; bases not matched to a gene: 6. Germline V lookup: CDR1 MDHEN, CDR2 SYDVKM. The CDR3 spans 14 residues. Broader study findings: Seropositive status at baseline applied to only 5 to 7 AZD1222 recipients. Most donors were white British and more were female, and clonal diversity was possibly underestimated. Per reports, nearly half of all spike-specific TCRs target regions that are unmutated in variants.

The data were produced by immunoSEQ multiplex PCR, yet TCRdb's version contains in-frame clones alone and is incomplete. The repertoire includes about 140,000 clones, roughly 90% of them detected once, and 5% to 6.5% sits in the top ten. Here the sequenced sample was peripheral blood, taken 28 days after the second dose of the MenACWY control vaccine. The sequence was obtained from an adult who received the MenACWY meningococcal vaccine as a control. This chain connects TRBV28 to TRBJ1-2, with 9 nucleotides matching TRBD1. The DNA for the CDR3 is TGTGCCAGCAGCCACAGGGGGCTCAGCTATGGCTACACCTTC. Residues: CASSHRGLSYGYTF.